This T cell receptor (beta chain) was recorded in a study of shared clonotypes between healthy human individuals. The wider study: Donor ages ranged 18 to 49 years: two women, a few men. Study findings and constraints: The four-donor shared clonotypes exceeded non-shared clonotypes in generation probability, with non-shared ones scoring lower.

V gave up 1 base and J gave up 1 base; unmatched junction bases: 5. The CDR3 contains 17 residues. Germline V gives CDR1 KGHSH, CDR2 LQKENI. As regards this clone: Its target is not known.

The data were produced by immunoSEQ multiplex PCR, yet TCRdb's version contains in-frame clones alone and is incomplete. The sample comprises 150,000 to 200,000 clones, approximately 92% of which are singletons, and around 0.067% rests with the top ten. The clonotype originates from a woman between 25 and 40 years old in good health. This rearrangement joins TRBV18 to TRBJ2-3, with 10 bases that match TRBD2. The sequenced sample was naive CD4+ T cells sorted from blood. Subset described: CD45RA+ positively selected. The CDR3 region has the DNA TGTGCCAGCTCACCACGCCTAGCGGGAGAGGGCACAGATACGCAGTATTTT. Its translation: CASSPRLAGEGTDTQYF.